This T cell receptor (beta chain) was documented in a study of T cell responses to AZD1222 COVID-19 vaccine. Germline V lookup: CDR1 MNHEY, CDR2 SVGAGI. V lost 2 bases and J 3 bases, leaving 7 bases between the germline ends. CDR3 length: 13 residues. Notes on this clone: Its specificity is not known.

General study results and limits: Most donors were white British and more were female, and clonal diversity was possibly underestimated.

Clones were read by immunoSEQ multiplex PCR, and TCRdb kept only the in-frame ones, dropping some. This table has 95,000 to 150,000 clones, more than 80% appearing once. The TCR comes from an adult in good health. V is TRBV6-5 and J is TRBJ1-1; D ambiguous. The sample was peripheral blood, taken on day 0 of AZD1222 vaccination. The CDR3 DNA follows: TGTGCCAGCAGTTACCCCGGGCACACTGAAGCTTTCTTT. Protein: CASSYPGHTEAFF.